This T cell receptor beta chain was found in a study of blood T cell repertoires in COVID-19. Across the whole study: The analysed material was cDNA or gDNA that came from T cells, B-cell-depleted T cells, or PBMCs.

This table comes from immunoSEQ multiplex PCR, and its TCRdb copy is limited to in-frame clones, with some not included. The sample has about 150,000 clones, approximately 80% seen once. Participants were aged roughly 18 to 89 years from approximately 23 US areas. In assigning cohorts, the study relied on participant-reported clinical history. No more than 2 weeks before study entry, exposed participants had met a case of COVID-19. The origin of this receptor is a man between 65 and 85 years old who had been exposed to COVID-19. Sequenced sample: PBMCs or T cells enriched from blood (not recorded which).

CDR3 in DNA: TGTGCCAGCAGTGGGACAGTCTATGGCTACACCTTC. It translates to CASSGTVYGYTF. This chain joins TRBV12-3 or TRBV12-4 and TRBJ1-2; 7 nucleotides align to TRBD1. The V segment lost 5 bases and the J segment 4 bases; nucleotides outside the gene matches: 1. This CDR3 region has 12 residues.